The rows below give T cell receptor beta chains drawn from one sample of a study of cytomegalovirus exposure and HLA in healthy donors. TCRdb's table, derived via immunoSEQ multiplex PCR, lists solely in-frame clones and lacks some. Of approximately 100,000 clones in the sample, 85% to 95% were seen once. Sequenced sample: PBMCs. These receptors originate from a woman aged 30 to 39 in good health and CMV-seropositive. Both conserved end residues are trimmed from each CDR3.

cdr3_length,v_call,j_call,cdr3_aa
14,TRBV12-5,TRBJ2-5,ASGLTGPSLGETQY
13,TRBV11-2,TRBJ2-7,ASSLRQGVQYEQY
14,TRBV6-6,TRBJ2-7,ASSHVGGVAGVEQY
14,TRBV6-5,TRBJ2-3,ASSYSTSVSGDTQY
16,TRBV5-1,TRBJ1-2,ASSLIVGEGSGSKGYT
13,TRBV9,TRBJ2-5,ASSVAGGYQETQY
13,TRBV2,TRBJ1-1,ASSGPGHRNTEAF
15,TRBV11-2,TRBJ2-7,ASSNPGGSIRLYEQY
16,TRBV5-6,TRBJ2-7,ASSLVSAGGLLVYEQY
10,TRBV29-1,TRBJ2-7,SVGYSSYEQY
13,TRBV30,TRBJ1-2,AWSVLLGGDYGYT
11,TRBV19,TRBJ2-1,ASSILESDEQF
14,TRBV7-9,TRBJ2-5,ASSSPGLAGGGTQY
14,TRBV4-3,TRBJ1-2,ASSQGGQGAFYGYT
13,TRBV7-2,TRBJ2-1,ASSLTSGTSREQF
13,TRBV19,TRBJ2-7,ASSMAGDSSYEQY
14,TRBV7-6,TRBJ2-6,ASSSYRGTGANVLT
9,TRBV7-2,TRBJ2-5,ASSLQETQY
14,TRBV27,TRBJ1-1,ASSLRSGQRNTEAF
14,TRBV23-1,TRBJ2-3,ASKPLTSFFTDTQY
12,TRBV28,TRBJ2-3,ASRLDRDTDTQY
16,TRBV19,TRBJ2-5,ASKAGRLASGNQETQY
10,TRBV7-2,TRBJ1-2,ASSLVQLGYT
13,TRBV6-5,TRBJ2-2,ASRLPSGDTGELF
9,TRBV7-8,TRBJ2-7,ASSRTDEQY
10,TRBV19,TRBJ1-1,ASNKRGTEAF
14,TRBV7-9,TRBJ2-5,ASSLDLGGNQETQY
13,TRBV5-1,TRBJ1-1,ASSLQGAWNTEAF
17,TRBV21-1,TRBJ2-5,ASRIRQGAFGKSEETQY
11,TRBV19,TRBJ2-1,ASSIRPDYEQF
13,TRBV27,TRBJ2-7,ASSLSLGQGTEQY
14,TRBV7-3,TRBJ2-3,ASSPGLAGVTDTQY
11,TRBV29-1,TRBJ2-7,SATGTGSDEQY
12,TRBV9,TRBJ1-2,ASSVGAGLSGYT
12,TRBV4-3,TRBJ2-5,ASSQGTYQETQY
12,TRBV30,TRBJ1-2,AWRQGGGNYGYT
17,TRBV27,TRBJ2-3,ASSGRRSRDTFRTDTQY
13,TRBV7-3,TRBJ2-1,ASSLSGGSYNEQF
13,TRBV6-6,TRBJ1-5,ASSYSGHSNQPQH
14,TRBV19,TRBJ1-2,ASSRAGGSANYGYT
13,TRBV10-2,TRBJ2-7,ASRASSGGGYEQY
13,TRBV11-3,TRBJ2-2,ASSLSLENTGELF